A single sample is the source of the 14 T cell receptor beta chains below, sequenced in a study of cytotoxic CD8 clonotypes in ibrutinib-treated CLL. Generated by immunoSEQ multiplex PCR, the TCRdb table keeps only in-frame clones and is missing some. The table records roughly 51,000 clones, around 53% of them present only once. Here the sequenced sample was PBMCs, taken after 12 months of ibrutinib treatment. Source of these receptors: a human donor with chronic lymphocytic leukemia.

The V gene is TRBV5-1, the J gene TRBJ2-1; no reliable D call. The V gene lost 4 bases and the J gene lost 2 bases, with 13 bases spanning the gap. The length of the CDR3 is 15 residues. CDR1 and CDR2 from the germline V gene are SGHRS and YFSETQ. CDR3 in amino acids: CASSDPGRPYNEQFF. The DNA of the CDR3 is TGCGCCAGCAGCGACCCTGGGCGCCCCTACAATGAGCAGTTCTTC. The full variable domain, completed using reference TRBV5-1 and TRBJ2-1, is KAGVTQTPRYLIKTRGQQVTLSCSPISGHRSVSWYQQTPGQGLQFLFEYFSETQRNKGNFPGRFSGRQFSNSRSEMNVSTLELGDSALYLCASSDPGRPYNEQFFGPGTRLTVL.

This clone was counted only a few times. The chain employs TRBV6-1 and TRBJ1-2, with D perhaps matching TRBD1 (5 bases). V lost 7 bases and J lost 0, with 12 bases in between. The CDR3 runs 14 residues. Germline CDR1 MNHNS, CDR2 SASEGT. CDR3 nucleotides: TGTGCCAGCATGCGGGACGGAGCTAACTATGGCTACACCTTC. Translated: CASMRDGANYGYTF.

The CDR3 is CASTIIGHSGGTTEAFF. In nucleotides, the CDR3 is TGTGCCAGTACCATAATCGGACACAGTGGGGGGACGACTGAAGCTTTCTTT. V and J are TRBV19 and TRBJ1-1; possibly TRBD1 for D (5 bases). Trimming left V 7 bases short and J 5 bases short, with 26 bases between. Germline-derived CDR1 and CDR2 are LNHDA and SQIVND (reference sequence). CDR3 length: 17 residues. Looking up the rest from reference TRBV19 and TRBJ1-1 gives the full variable domain: DGGITQSPKYLFRKEGQNVTLSCEQNLNHDAMYWYRQDPGQGLRLIYYSQIVNDFQKGDIAEGYSVSREKKESFPLTVTSAQKNPTAFYLCASTIIGHSGGTTEAFFGQGTRLTVV.

This clone was detected ten times or more. V usage is TRBV7-6 and J usage is TRBJ1-5, with 7 nucleotides matching TRBD1. In germline, CDR1 is SGHVS, CDR2 FNYEAQ. The J segment lost 4 bases and the V segment lost 3 bases, leaving 3 bases of the junction unmatched. The CDR3 runs 14 residues. The CDR3 DNA sequence: TGTGCCAGCAGCTTCCGGGACAGAAATCAGCCCCAGCATTTT. Translating gives CASSFRDRNQPQHF.

This clone was recorded a few times. This sequence joins TRBV29-1 and TRBJ1-1, with unresolved D. Germline lookup yields CDR1 SQVTM and CDR2 ANQGSEA. The V and J ends lost 2 bases and 1 base respectively, with 8 bases between them. This CDR3 spans 13 amino acids. Written as DNA, the CDR3 is TGCAGCGTTGAACGGCCCGAGAACACTGAAGCTTTCTTT. Translated, it gives CSVERPENTEAFF.

The chain combines TRBV5-1 with TRBJ2-5; TRBD2 aligns across 9 bases. Germline V gene data show CDR1 as SGHRS and CDR2 as YFSETQ. V dropped 1 base and J dropped 3; count of bases not matched to a gene: 4. The CDR3 spans 15 residues. The CDR3 nucleotides read TGCGCCAGCAGCTTGTCGACTAGCGGAGAAGAGACCCAGTACTTC. This translates into CASSLSTSGEETQYF.

V usage is TRBV25-1 and J usage is TRBJ1-3, with D hard to call. V shed 3 bases and J shed 3 bases, with 6 bases lying between them. This CDR3 contains 13 residues. Germline values: CDR1 MGHDK, CDR2 SYGVNS. CDR3 region: CASSEPGGNTIYF. The CDR3 bases are TGTGCCAGCAGTGAGCCCGGTGGAAACACCATATATTTT.

The rearrangement uses TRBV5-1 and TRBJ2-7; 13 bases are a match to TRBD2. The germline gives CDR1 SGHRS, CDR2 YFSETQ. The CDR3 extends over 16 amino acids. The J segment lost 7 bases and the V segment lost 0 bases, leaving 7 bases of the junction unmatched. The CDR3 loop reads CASSLGPLGLAGEQYF. CDR3 DNA sequence: TGCGCCAGCAGCTTGGGCCCCCTGGGACTAGCGGGGGAGCAGTACTTC.

The chain is built from TRBV2 and TRBJ2-3, with 7 bases lining up with TRBD2. V gave up 6 bases and J gave up 0 bases; unmatched junction bases: 6. The CDR3 has 15 amino acids. In germline, CDR1 is SNHLY, CDR2 FYNNEI. CDR3 in DNA: TGTGCCAGCAGCCCGAGCGGGGATAGCACAGATACGCAGTATTTT. Its protein product is CASSPSGDSTDTQYF.

This clone turned up a few times. V and J are TRBV19 and TRBJ2-2, with TRBD1 identical over 7 bases. CDR1 LNHDA and CDR2 SQIVND come from the germline V gene (reference sequence). This CDR3 has 17 residues. V dropped 3 bases and J dropped 5; count of bases not matched to a gene: 12. In DNA form, the CDR3 reads TGTGCCAGTAGTATCCGAGCACAGGGGCTTGGGACCGGGGAGCTGTTTTTT. Translated: CASSIRAQGLGTGELFF.

V is TRBV19 and J is TRBJ1-3; D is unclear. This CDR3 contains 15 residues. With 7 bases removed from V and 0 bases from J, the gap between germline ends came to 13 bases. The V gene's germline CDR1 is LNHDA and CDR2 SQIVND (reference sequence). The CDR3 protein is CASTVPGGSGNTIYF. CDR3 DNA sequence: TGTGCCAGTACCGTACCCGGCGGCTCTGGAAACACCATATATTTT.

The chain combines TRBV9 with TRBJ1-2; D is perhaps TRBD1 (6 bases). V was clipped by 3 bases and J by 4 bases, with 19 bases between them. The germline V gene has CDR1 SGDLS and CDR2 YYNGEE. The CDR3 sequence is 16 residues long. CDR3 nucleotides: TGTGCCAGCAGCGCCCGGGGGGGGGCGAGCGGCTATGGCTACACCTTC. It yields the protein CASSARGGASGYGYTF. Full variable domain (rest looked up from reference TRBV9 and TRBJ1-2): DSGVTQTPKHLITATGQRVTLRCSPRSGDLSVYWYQQSLDQGLQFLIQYYNGEERAKGNILERFSAQQFPDLHSELNLSSLELGDSALYFCASSARGGASGYGYTFGSGTRLTVV.

This clone was seen a few times. The chain recombines TRBV6-6 with TRBJ1-5, with D possibly TRBD1 on 6 matching bases. The CDR3 spans 13 residues. V dropped 2 bases and J dropped 6 bases, with 8 bases sitting between them. CDR1 and CDR2 (germline): MNHNY, SVGAGI (reference sequence). CDR3 amino acids: CASSYGGGQPQHF. As DNA, the CDR3 is TGTGCCAGCAGTTACGGGGGCGGTCAGCCCCAGCATTTT.

The chain links TRBV25-1 to TRBJ1-1; the D is unclear. This CDR3 is 13 amino acids long. Trimming shortened V by 4 bases and J by 8 bases, and 14 bases separated the two germline ends. Germline V lookup: CDR1 MGHDK, CDR2 SYGVNS. The CDR3 here is CASSGSGRVEAFF. In DNA, the CDR3 is TGTGCCAGCAGTGGTTCCGGACGGGTGGAAGCTTTCTTT. Variable domain in full (rest from reference TRBV25-1 and TRBJ1-1): EADIYQTPRYLVIGTGKKITLECSQTMGHDKMYWYQQDPGMELHLIHYSYGVNSTEKGDLSSESTVSRIRTEHFPLTLESARPSHTSQYLCASSGSGRVEAFFGQGTRLTVV.